Following are 30 T cell receptor beta chains from one sample sequenced in a study of beta chain features in type 1 diabetes. These receptors are not linked to any known antigen. The study reverse transcribed the entire isolated RNA, so it sequenced expressed TCRB transcripts. The repertoire was sequenced with immunoSEQ multiplex PCR; TCRdb's copy has only in-frame clones and lacks some. This table holds approximately 160,000 clones, about a tenth found once. Study observations and caveats: Moderately but significantly shorter TCRB CDR3s were found in Type 1 diabetes patients in all four CD4+ subsets.

The sample comprised central memory CD4+ T cells from blood. The receptors here all came from a man between 25 and 39 years old with type 1 diabetes.

This clone was seen a few times. The gene calls are TRBV5-1 and TRBJ2-2, with a possible D match to TRBD1 (5 bases). CDR3 length equals 14 residues. Trimming left V 2 bases short and J 3 bases short, with 8 bases between. Germline CDR1 is SGHRS and CDR2 is YFSETQ. The CDR3 DNA reads as TGCGCCAGCAGCTTAACACAGGACACCGGGGAGCTGTTTTTT. Translating gives CASSLTQDTGELFF.

This clone was detected only a few times. This rearrangement joins TRBV5-1 to TRBJ2-5; a possible D gene is TRBD1 (5 bases). The CDR3 has 14 amino acids. V was shortened by 5 bases and J by 3 bases, with 14 bases between the two germline ends. CDR1 and CDR2 from the germline V gene are SGHRS and YFSETQ. CDR3: CASRAGLGEETQYF. The CDR3 DNA reads TGCGCCAGCAGGGCAGGGTTGGGCGAAGAGACCCAGTACTTC.

The sample holds a few counts of this clone. The chain has TRBV5-1 and TRBJ2-5, with 7 bases lining up with TRBD2. Germline loops: CDR1 SGHRS, CDR2 YFSETQ. The V segment lost 6 bases and the J segment 0 bases; nucleotides outside the gene matches: 8. The CDR3 loop spans 15 amino acids. Written as DNA, the CDR3 is TGCGCCAGCACCTCAAGCGGGACCCACCAAGAGACCCAGTACTTC. It yields the protein CASTSSGTHQETQYF.

This clone was detected a few times. The chain joins TRBV28 to TRBJ2-7; D remains unclear. The CDR3 totals 11 residues. Germline V lookup: CDR1 MDHEN, CDR2 SYDVKM. Trimming took off 6 bases at V and 2 bases at J, with 5 bases between the two ends. The CDR3 coding sequence is TGTGCCAGCAGGAGTCCCTACGAGCAGTACTTC. It codes for CASRSPYEQYF.

The CDR3 DNA reads TGTGCCAGCAGCCCACTGACCCACTTAGGGGATGGCTACACCTTC. It yields the protein CASSPLTHLGDGYTF. The J gene is TRBJ1-2, the V gene TRBV28; D is possibly TRBD1 (5 bases). CDR1 is MDHEN, CDR2 SYDVKM, per germline. V shed 6 bases and J shed 6 bases, with 20 bases lying between them. This CDR3 is 15 amino acids long.

This clone has only a few counts. V gene TRBV28 combines with J gene TRBJ2-7; 11 bases fit TRBD2. CDR1 and CDR2 from the germline V gene are MDHEN and SYDVKM. After removal of 8 bases from V and 5 bases from J, the junction contained 11 bases not matched to a gene. The CDR3 totals 15 residues. The CDR3 sequence: CASFLKLAGVDEQYF. In nucleotides, the CDR3 is TGTGCCAGCTTCCTCAAACTAGCGGGAGTTGACGAGCAGTACTTC.

This clone was seen more than once but under ten times. The chain is built from TRBV18 and TRBJ1-4; tentative D call: TRBD1 (6 bases). The CDR3 length is 14 residues. Per germline, CDR1 KGHSH and CDR2 LQKENI. V dropped 3 bases and J dropped 7 bases, with 12 bases sitting between them. Written as DNA, the CDR3 is TGTGCCAGCTCACCGGACGTGACAGGTGAAAAACTGTTTTTT. This codes for CASSPDVTGEKLFF.

This clone came up a few times. This specimen includes other DNA sequences encoding the same CDR3. The chain recombines TRBV7-3 with TRBJ2-1; no clear D. The CDR3 totals 15 residues. The V gene lost 3 bases and the J gene lost 0 bases, with 9 bases spanning the gap. From germline, CDR1 is SGHTA and CDR2 FQGTGA. DNA of the CDR3: TGTGCCAGCAGCTTTCATGGCGGCTCCTACAATGAGCAGTTCTTC. This translates into CASSFHGGSYNEQFF.

This clone has only a few counts. This chain connects TRBV10-3 to TRBJ2-7, with D maybe TRBD2 (6 bases). This CDR3 region has 14 residues. CDR1 and CDR2 from the germline V gene are ENHRY and SYGVKD. Trimming removed 10 bases at V and 0 bases at J, with 16 bases between. The DNA for the CDR3 is TGTGCCACCCGGAGGGCCCAAAACTCCTACGAGCAGTACTTC. Translated, it gives CATRRAQNSYEQYF.

This clone appeared a few times. The rearrangement joins TRBV28 to TRBJ1-5, with 7 positions matching TRBD1. J gave up 2 bases and V 2 bases, and 6 bases lay outside the gene matches. CDR3 length: 16 residues. From germline, CDR1 is MDHEN and CDR2 SYDVKM. DNA for the CDR3: TGTGCCAGCAGTTTAGCAGGGGGTGAGGGCAATCAGCCCCAGCATTTT. Amino acids: CASSLAGGEGNQPQHF. Based on the CDR3 plus reference TRBV28 and TRBJ1-5, the full variable domain is DVKVTQSSRYLVKRTGEKVFLECVQDMDHENMFWYRQDPGLGLRLIYFSYDVKMKEKGDIPEGYSVSREKKERFSLILESASTNQTSMYLCASSLAGGEGNQPQHFGDGTRLSIL.

The chain joins TRBV2 to TRBJ2-1; 13 nucleotides line up with TRBD2. CDR1 is SNHLY, CDR2 FYNNEI, per germline. Trimming took 6 bases from V and 5 from J; bases not matched to a gene: 4. This CDR3 has 15 amino acids. CDR3 protein: CASRGLAGLNNEQFF. The CDR3 nucleotides are TGTGCCAGCAGGGGACTAGCGGGACTTAACAATGAGCAGTTCTTC.

This clone was seen a handful of times. The J gene is TRBJ1-2, the V gene TRBV30; 7 bases match TRBD1. This CDR3 spans 11 amino acids. CDR1 and CDR2 (germline): GTSNPN, SVGIG (reference sequence). V lost 4 bases and J lost 8; bases outside the gene matches: 4. The CDR3 here is CAWNQGVGYTF. The CDR3 nucleotides read TGTGCCTGGAACCAGGGGGTAGGCTACACCTTC.

The rearrangement links TRBV18 to TRBJ2-3; TRBD2 agrees at 10 bases. Germline values: CDR1 KGHSH, CDR2 LQKENI. The CDR3 consists of 15 residues. Unmatched junction bases numbered 4, after V lost 5 bases and J lost 2 bases. CDR3: CASSIAGGATDTQYF. CDR3 in DNA: TGTGCCAGCTCAATAGCGGGAGGTGCCACAGATACGCAGTATTTT.

This clone came up a few times. The chain recombines TRBV15 with TRBJ2-3; D unclear. The germline gives CDR1 LNHNV, CDR2 YYDKDF (reference sequence). The CDR3 totals 14 residues. Trimming removed 1 base at V and 0 bases at J, with 5 bases between. The CDR3 region has the DNA TGTGCCACCAGCAGAGGTCTCAGCACAGATACGCAGTATTTT. Translation: CATSRGLSTDTQYF.

The sample holds a few counts of this clone. The chain carries TRBV2 and TRBJ2-7; D is uncertain. V was shortened by 6 bases and J by 4 bases, with 13 bases between the two germline ends. Germline loops: CDR1 SNHLY, CDR2 FYNNEI. This CDR3 has 13 residues. CDR3 loop: CASSDRTGYEQYF. CDR3 sequence (DNA): TGTGCCAGCAGCGACCGAACCGGGTACGAGCAGTACTTC.

The genes are TRBV6-8 and TRBJ2-2; maybe TRBD2 (5 bases). Trimming took off 2 bases at V and 5 bases at J, with 12 bases between the two ends. There are 15 residues in the CDR3. CDR1 and CDR2 from the germline V gene are MNHGY and SAAAGT. The CDR3 reads CASSYALTITGELFF. The CDR3 DNA follows: TGTGCCAGCAGTTACGCCCTGACTATTACCGGGGAGCTGTTTTTT.

The CDR3, as DNA: TGTGCCAGCAGCCAAGAATCGTTCGGAGGACGAGCCGAGCAGTTCTTC. Amino acids: CASSQESFGGRAEQFF. The chain employs TRBV4-2 and TRBJ2-1, with D possibly matching TRBD2 (5 bases). The CDR3 extends over 16 amino acids. The V and J ends lost 0 bases and 10 bases respectively, with 19 bases between them. Germline V CDR1 and CDR2: LGHNA, YNFKEQ.

This clone has only a few counts. The chain is built from TRBV4-1 and TRBJ1-1; TRBD1 agrees at 7 bases. Germline CDR1 reads MGHRA; CDR2 reads YSYEKL. Trimming cost V 8 bases and J 1 base; bases outside gene matches: 10. CDR3 length equals 15 residues. CDR3 in DNA: TGCGCCAGCCGGGACAGACCACTTGAGAACACTGAAGCTTTCTTT. As protein: CASRDRPLENTEAFF.

This clone was detected a few times. CDR3 sequence: CASSRDTRNYEQYF. The CDR3 nucleotides are TGCGCCAGCAGCAGGGACACCAGAAACTACGAGCAGTACTTC. The genes are TRBV5-1 and TRBJ2-7; perhaps TRBD1 as D (6 bases). Trimming shortened V by 4 bases and J by 3 bases, and 14 bases separated the two germline ends. Germline V gene sequence: CDR1 SGHRS, CDR2 YFSETQ. The CDR3 spans 14 residues.

This clone was observed a few times. The chain is built from TRBV25-1 and TRBJ2-7; 11 bases fit TRBD2. V lost 8 bases and J lost 3; bases outside the gene matches: 3. The length of the CDR3 is 13 residues. Germline V CDR1 and CDR2: MGHDK, SYGVNS. CDR3 loop: CASGGTSGYEQYF. Here the CDR3 DNA reads TGTGCCAGCGGCGGGACTAGCGGCTACGAGCAGTACTTC.

This clone turned up a few times. The J gene is TRBJ2-1, the V gene TRBV27; D might be TRBD2 (5 bases). The CDR3 contains 17 residues. V was cut by 5 bases and J by 0 bases, with 17 bases left in between. Germline CDR1 is MNHEY and CDR2 is SMNVEV (reference sequence). CDR3 residues: CASSPRWLASSYNEQFF. The CDR3 DNA reads as TGTGCCAGCAGTCCGAGGTGGCTAGCAAGCTCCTACAATGAGCAGTTCTTC.

The gene calls are TRBV25-1 and TRBJ2-1; no clear D. Trimming shortened V by 8 bases and J by 4 bases, and 12 bases separated the two germline ends. The germline CDR1 and CDR2 sequences are MGHDK and SYGVNS. CDR3 length: 13 residues. The CDR3 region is CASSPTLYNEQFF. The CDR3, as DNA: TGTGCCAGCTCCCCCACTCTATACAATGAGCAGTTCTTC.

This clone was found a few times. This same CDR3 is encoded by further DNA sequences in the sample. The CDR3 DNA sequence: TGTGCCAGCTCACCACCGGGACAGGGTAACGAGCAGTACTTC. Protein: CASSPPGQGNEQYF. The genes are TRBV18 and TRBJ2-7, with TRBD1 matching over 9 bases. The ends lost 0 bases at V and 5 bases at J; junction bases unmatched: 2. There are 14 residues in the CDR3. Germline V CDR1 and CDR2: KGHSH, LQKENI.

The rearrangement uses TRBV5-1 and TRBJ2-7; the match to TRBD2 covers 9 bases. Unmatched junction bases numbered 1, after V lost 0 bases and J lost 6 bases. The CDR3 sequence is 13 residues long. Looked up from germline, CDR1 is SGHRS and CDR2 is YFSETQ. CDR3 protein: CASSLGAGGEQYF. The CDR3 region has the DNA TGCGCCAGCAGCTTGGGAGCGGGAGGCGAGCAGTACTTC. Together with reference TRBV5-1 and TRBJ2-7, the CDR3 gives the full variable domain: KAGVTQTPRYLIKTRGQQVTLSCSPISGHRSVSWYQQTPGQGLQFLFEYFSETQRNKGNFPGRFSGRQFSNSRSEMNVSTLELGDSALYLCASSLGAGGEQYFGPGTRLTVT.

This CDR3 reads CASSPRGTGYGYTF. The CDR3 DNA reads TGTGCCAGCTCACCGAGAGGGACAGGCTATGGCTACACCTTC. The rearrangement uses TRBV18 and TRBJ1-2, with 8 bases matching TRBD1. V lost 3 bases, J lost 4 bases, and 4 bases stayed unmatched. Germline loops: CDR1 KGHSH, CDR2 LQKENI. The CDR3 sequence is 14 residues long.

This clone was found a few times. The CDR3 sequence is CASSLAMAGFVSEQYF. The CDR3 DNA follows: TGTGCCAGCAGCTTAGCGATGGCAGGGTTCGTTTCCGAGCAGTACTTC. The chain uses TRBV7-8 and TRBJ2-7, with a weak D call TRBD1 (5 bases). Germline V gene data show CDR1 as SGHVS and CDR2 as FQNEAQ. The CDR3 extends over 16 amino acids. V shed 0 bases and J shed 6 bases, with 18 bases lying between them.

The genes are TRBV5-4 and TRBJ2-7, with D possibly being TRBD2 (6 bases). Trimming removed 2 bases from V and 6 bases from J, with 21 bases in between. This CDR3 contains 16 residues. The germline V gene has CDR1 SGHNT and CDR2 YYREEE (reference sequence). The chain's CDR3 is CASSLGHAGSLGEQYF. In DNA form, the CDR3 reads TGTGCCAGCAGCTTAGGTCATGCGGGGTCCTTAGGCGAGCAGTACTTC.

The chain has TRBV7-2 and TRBJ2-1; 10 nucleotides match TRBD2. Germline CDR1 reads SGHTA; CDR2 reads FQGNSA. Trimming removed 3 bases from V and 6 bases from J; junction bases left unmatched: 8. The CDR3 spans 16 residues. The CDR3: CASSFGTSVRSNEQFF. The CDR3 DNA is TGTGCCAGCAGCTTTGGGACTAGCGTCAGATCCAATGAGCAGTTCTTC.

Only a few counts were recorded for this clone. Other DNA sequences in the same sample also yield this CDR3. The chain carries TRBV5-1 and TRBJ2-5; D gene uncertain. The CDR3 sequence is 12 residues long. The ends were cut back, 0 bases at V and 4 bases at J, with 4 bases in the middle. Germline assignment: CDR1 SGHRS and CDR2 YFSETQ. DNA of the CDR3: TGCGCCAGCAGCTTGGCCGGAGAGACCCAGTACTTC. Translating gives CASSLAGETQYF.

Concerning this clone: This sample includes further DNA sequences coding for the same CDR3. The V gene is TRBV2, the J gene TRBJ2-5, with D possibly being TRBD2 (5 bases). This CDR3 has 12 residues. Trimming cost V 1 base and J 5 bases, with 5 bases left between them. Germline CDR1 SNHLY, CDR2 FYNNEI. CDR3 DNA: TGTGCCAGCAGTGAAGGAGGGGAGACCCAGTACTTC. Its translation is CASSEGGETQYF.